Each of the 11 T cell receptor beta chains below was sequenced from the same sample in a study of cytomegalovirus exposure and HLA in healthy donors (TCRdb year 2017). The library was prepared using the immunoSEQ multiplex PCR assay. For the multiplex PCR, a mixture combining 60 forward primers for TCR Vbeta segments and 13 reverse primers for TCR Jbeta segments was used. The table comes from immuneACCESS by way of TCRdb, which keeps in-frame sequences with V and J called. Part of the clones is missing from these tables; in studies checked, under half for an unresolved V gene and the rest for unknown reasons. Here the sample has some 160,000 clones; around 73% occur a single time. Under 1.5% of the sample is held by the ten biggest clonotypes. Material: PBMCs. The receptor source for this set is a male donor in good health and CMV-seronegative.

This clone was detected once. The chain couples TRBV28 to TRBJ2-3; perhaps TRBD2 as D (6 bases). Germline lookup yields CDR1 MDHEN and CDR2 SYDVKM. The CDR3 consists of 16 residues. The V and J ends lost 5 bases and 0 bases respectively, with 15 bases between them. In DNA form, the CDR3 reads TGTGCCAGCAGTAATCCTAGCGCGACTAGCACAGATACGCAGTATTTT. This translates into CASSNPSATSTDTQYF.

CDR3 sequence: CASSHSLGTSGDNEQFF. In DNA, the CDR3 is TGTGCCAGCAGCCATTCTCTCGGGACTAGCGGAGACAATGAGCAGTTCTTC. V usage is TRBV4-2 and J usage is TRBJ2-1; 11 nucleotides line up with TRBD2. CDR3 length equals 17 residues. The ends lost 3 bases at V and 5 bases at J; junction bases unmatched: 9. The germline V gene has CDR1 LGHNA and CDR2 YNFKEQ.

The gene calls are TRBV19 and TRBJ2-5; 10 bases agree with TRBD1. Looked up from germline, CDR1 is LNHDA and CDR2 is SQIVND (reference sequence). The CDR3 totals 14 residues. J was trimmed by 7 bases and V by 4 bases; bases with no gene match: 6. CDR3 nucleotide sequence: TGTGCCAGTAGTACATTGACAGGGGGCCGGACCCAGTACTTC. Translating gives CASSTLTGGRTQYF.

The rearrangement joins TRBV19 to TRBJ2-5, with 7 bases matching TRBD2. Trimming removed 5 bases from V and 2 bases from J; junction bases left unmatched: 2. CDR1 is LNHDA, CDR2 SQIVND, per germline (reference sequence). The CDR3 is made up of 13 amino acids. For the CDR3, the DNA is TGTGCCAGTAGTGGGGGGGTACAAGAGACCCAGTACTTC. Protein: CASSGGVQETQYF.

The rearrangement uses TRBV10-3 and TRBJ1-1; 10 bases are shared with TRBD1. This CDR3 is 15 amino acids long. The germline gives CDR1 ENHRY, CDR2 SYGVKD. The junction had 6 bases not matched to a gene; V was cut back by 4 bases and J by 4 bases. CDR3 DNA: TGTGCCATCAGTGGGGGGACAGGGGAGTTCACTGAAGCTTTCTTT. This translates into CAISGGTGEFTEAFF.

This sequence joins TRBV4-3 and TRBJ2-5; D possibly corresponds to TRBD2 (6 bases). Germline V gene sequence: CDR1 LGHNA, CDR2 YSLEER. Trimming stripped 1 base from V and 4 bases from J, with 13 bases between. The CDR3 is 15 residues long. The CDR3 sequence: CASSQVSGSVETQYF. The DNA of the CDR3 is TGCGCCAGCAGCCAAGTTTCCGGGAGTGTAGAGACCCAGTACTTC.

The table lists this clone with a count of one. This rearrangement joins TRBV28 to TRBJ2-7; D may be TRBD1 (7 bases). Germline loops: CDR1 MDHEN, CDR2 SYDVKM. This CDR3 is 13 amino acids long. V shed 7 bases and J shed 7 bases, with 17 bases lying between them. CDR3 in amino acids: CASKVGGAGEQYF. DNA for the CDR3: TGTGCCAGCAAGGTAGGGGGCGCGGGGGAGCAGTACTTC.

This chain joins TRBV7-2 and TRBJ2-2, with 9 bases that match TRBD2. The CDR3 totals 16 residues. Germline lookup yields CDR1 SGHTA and CDR2 FQGNSA. V was pared by 4 bases and J by 4 bases, with 7 bases of the junction left unmatched. The CDR3 region is CASSYRLADPTGELFF. The CDR3 nucleotides read TGTGCCAGCAGCTACCGACTAGCGGACCCCACCGGGGAGCTGTTTTTT. Variable domain in full (rest from reference TRBV7-2 and TRBJ2-2): GAGVSQSPSNKVTEKGKDVELRCDPISGHTALYWYRQSLGQGLEFLIYFQGNSAPDKSGLPSDRFSAERTGGSVSTLTIQRTQQEDSAVYLCASSYRLADPTGELFFGEGSRLTVL.

CDR3 residues: CASSPGTSGTHQPQHF. For the CDR3, the DNA is TGTGCCAGCAGTCCCGGGACATCGGGAACTCATCAGCCCCAGCATTTT. V and J are TRBV6-6 and TRBJ1-5; tentative D call: TRBD1 (6 bases). Deletions cut 5 bases from V and 5 bases from J, with 19 bases between. Germline values: CDR1 MNHNY, CDR2 SVGAGI (reference sequence). CDR3 size: 16 residues.

The rearrangement links TRBV9 to TRBJ2-7; TRBD1 matches 7 bases. This CDR3 is built from 17 residues. V was pared by 0 bases and J by 2 bases, with 11 bases of the junction left unmatched. Looked up from germline, CDR1 is SGDLS and CDR2 is YYNGEE. CDR3 DNA: TGTGCCAGCAGCGTAGAGAGCGGACAGGAGCCTCCCTACGAGCAGTACTTC. This gives the protein CASSVESGQEPPYEQYF.

The J gene is TRBJ2-1, the V gene TRBV7-9; D might be TRBD2 (5 bases). The CDR3 consists of 13 residues. V was cut by 0 bases and J by 8 bases, with 8 bases left in between. Germline loops: CDR1 SEHNR, CDR2 FQNEAQ (reference sequence). CDR3 coding DNA: TGTGCCAGCAGCTTAGCGGGAGAGTATGAGCAGTTCTTC. It codes for CASSLAGEYEQFF.